This T cell receptor beta chain was documented in a study of cytomegalovirus exposure and HLA in healthy donors. Study details: Previous work identified 120 million or so unique TCR beta sequences from around 200 million T cells. Study-wide results and limits: It was reported that the classifier diagnosed cytomegalovirus status with high specificity and sensitivity in both the original and validation cohorts.

As regards this clone: Its matching antigen is unknown.

The PCR employed 60 Vbeta primers together with 13 Jbeta primers. The data were produced by immunoSEQ multiplex PCR, yet TCRdb's version contains in-frame clones alone and is incomplete. The sample consists of approximately 91,000 clones, around 84% of them appearing once. The clonotype comes from a human donor in good health. Sequenced sample: PBMCs.

Here the CDR3 reads CASSLAGYGGTEAFF. Here the CDR3 DNA reads TGCGCCAGCAGCTTGGCGGGGTACGGGGGCACTGAAGCTTTCTTT. This rearrangement joins TRBV5-1 to TRBJ1-1; D is perhaps TRBD1 (5 bases). The CDR3 totals 15 residues. Germline V CDR1 and CDR2: SGHRS, YFSETQ. V was clipped by 0 bases and J by 4 bases, with 13 bases between them.